The entry below describes one T cell receptor beta chain. Assay used: immunoSEQ multiplex PCR; TCRdb lists only in-frame clones, some missing. Of roughly 200,000 clones in the sample, around nine tenths were seen once. The length of the CDR3 is 12 residues. Germline lookup yields CDR1 MNHEY and CDR2 SMNVEV (reference sequence). The V end was cut by 6 bases, the J end by 7 bases, with 7 bases between. This record belongs to a study of blood T cell repertoires in COVID-19. The overall study: Sites in the United States, Italy and Spain provided acute and convalescent COVID-19 samples.

Sequencing was carried out using peripheral blood. This sequence originates from a man aged 40-55 years with acute or convalescent COVID-19. V is TRBV27 and J is TRBJ1-6; D gene ambiguous. For the CDR3, the DNA is TGTGCCAGCAGCCATCCCAATTCACCCCTCCACTTT. Encoded protein: CASSHPNSPLHF.